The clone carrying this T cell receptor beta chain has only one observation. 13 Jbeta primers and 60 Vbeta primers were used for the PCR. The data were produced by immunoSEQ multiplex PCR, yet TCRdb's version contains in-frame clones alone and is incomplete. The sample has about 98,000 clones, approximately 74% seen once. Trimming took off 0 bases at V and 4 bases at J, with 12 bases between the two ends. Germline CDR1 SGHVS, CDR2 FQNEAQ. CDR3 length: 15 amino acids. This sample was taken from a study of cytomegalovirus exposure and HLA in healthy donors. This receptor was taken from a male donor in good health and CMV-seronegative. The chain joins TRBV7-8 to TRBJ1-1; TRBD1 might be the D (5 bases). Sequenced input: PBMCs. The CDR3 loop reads CASSLARVGGTEAFF. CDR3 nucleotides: TGTGCCAGCAGCTTAGCCAGGGTGGGAGGCACTGAAGCTTTCTTT. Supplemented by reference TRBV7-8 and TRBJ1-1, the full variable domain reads GAGVSQSPRYKVAKRGQDVALRCDPISGHVSLFWYQQALGQGPEFLTYFQNEAQLDKSGLPSDRFFAERPEGSVSTLKIQRTQQEDSAVYLCASSLARVGGTEAFFGQGTRLTVV.